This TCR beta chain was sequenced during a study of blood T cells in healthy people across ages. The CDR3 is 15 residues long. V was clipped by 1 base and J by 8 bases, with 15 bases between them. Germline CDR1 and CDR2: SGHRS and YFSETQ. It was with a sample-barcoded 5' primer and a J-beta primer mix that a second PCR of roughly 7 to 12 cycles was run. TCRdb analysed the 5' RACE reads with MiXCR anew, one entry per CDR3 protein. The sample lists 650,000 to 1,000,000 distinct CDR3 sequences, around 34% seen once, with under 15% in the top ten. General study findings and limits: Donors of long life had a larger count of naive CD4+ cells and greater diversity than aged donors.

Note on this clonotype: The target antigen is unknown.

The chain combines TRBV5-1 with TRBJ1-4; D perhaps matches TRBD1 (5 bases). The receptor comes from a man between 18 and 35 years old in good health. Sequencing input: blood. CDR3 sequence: CASSLRGNTGEKLFF. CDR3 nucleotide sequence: TGCGCCAGCAGCTTGAGGGGAAATACAGGAGAAAAACTGTTTTTT.